What follows is one T cell receptor (beta chain) and its context. Generated by immunoSEQ multiplex PCR, the TCRdb table keeps only in-frame clones and is missing some. The sample shows around 200,000 clones, approximately 86% of them seen only once. These data originate in a study of cytomegalovirus exposure and HLA in healthy donors. With V trimmed by 5 bases and J by 0 bases, 2 bases remained unmatched. CDR3 length: 14 amino acids. From germline, CDR1 is SGHRS and CDR2 YFSETQ. The chain uses TRBV5-1 and TRBJ2-1; TRBD2 matches 7 bases. The sequencing sample was made of PBMCs. The sequence was collected from a woman in her late teens or twenties in good health and CMV-seronegative. CDR3 nucleotides: TGCGCCAGCAGGGGCGGGAGCTCCTACAATGAGCAGTTCTTC. The encoded protein is CASRGGSSYNEQFF.